The 27 T cell receptor beta chains listed next were all sequenced from one sample in a study of cytomegalovirus exposure and HLA in healthy donors. Use of 60 Vbeta and 13 Jbeta primers characterized the PCR. This table comes from immunoSEQ multiplex PCR, and its TCRdb copy is limited to in-frame clones, with some not included. The sample has under 150,000 clones; around 80% are singletons. The sequenced sample consisted of PBMCs. The receptor source for this set is a woman in her 50s in good health and CMV-seronegative.

The chain recombines TRBV2 with TRBJ2-1, with D maybe TRBD2 (6 bases). V was trimmed by 3 bases and J by 5 bases, leaving 14 bases between them. Germline lookup yields CDR1 SNHLY and CDR2 FYNNEI. The CDR3 runs 15 residues. DNA for the CDR3: TGTGCCAGCAGTGATGAGACTAGAGGACACAATGAGCAGTTCTTC. Protein: CASSDETRGHNEQFF. Variable domain in full (rest from reference TRBV2 and TRBJ2-1): EPEVTQTPSHQVTQMGQEVILRCVPISNHLYFYWYRQILGQKVEFLVSFYNNEISEKSEIFDDQFSVERPDGSNFTLKIRSTKLEDSAMYFCASSDETRGHNEQFFGPGTRLTVL.

This chain connects TRBV5-1 to TRBJ2-7, with 16 bases lining up with TRBD2. The CDR3 extends over 18 amino acids. Germline V gene data show CDR1 as SGHRS and CDR2 as YFSETQ. Germline trimming cut 4 bases from V and 3 bases from J; bases unmatched to any gene: 10. CDR3 loop: CASSPGTSGRDHIYEQYV. As DNA, the CDR3 is TGCGCCAGCAGCCCAGGGACTAGCGGGAGGGACCATATCTACGAGCAGTACGTC.

The chain uses TRBV27 and TRBJ2-7; the D gene is possibly TRBD2 (6 bases). CDR1 MNHEY and CDR2 SMNVEV come from the germline V gene (reference sequence). Trimming stripped 1 base from V and 3 bases from J, with 13 bases between. CDR3 size: 15 residues. CDR3: CASSLLNGSYYEQYF. In DNA, the CDR3 is TGTGCCAGCAGTTTATTAAACGGGAGTTACTACGAGCAGTACTTC.

The rearrangement links TRBV4-3 to TRBJ2-7, with TRBD2 as a possible D gene (6 bases). The CDR3 totals 13 residues. The ends were cut back, 2 bases at V and 3 bases at J, with 8 bases in the middle. Germline V gene sequence: CDR1 LGHNA, CDR2 YSLEER. The CDR3 bases are TGCGCCAGCAGCCAATGGCGGGGCTACGAGCAGTACTTC. Its protein product is CASSQWRGYEQYF.

The DNA for the CDR3 is TGTGCCAGCAACGGGGGGGCCCGACCTTCTGGGGCCAACGTCCTGACTTTC. The encoded protein is CASNGGARPSGANVLTF. J is TRBJ2-6 and V is TRBV2; 8 nucleotides match TRBD2. With 7 bases clipped from V and 1 base from J, the junction kept 9 bases outside the gene matches. The CDR3 has 17 amino acids. CDR1 is SNHLY, CDR2 FYNNEI, per germline.

The chain uses TRBV19 and TRBJ1-2; no clear D gene. The germline CDR1 and CDR2 sequences are LNHDA and SQIVND (reference sequence). This CDR3 is 12 amino acids long. V was pared by 5 bases and J by 4 bases, with 8 bases between. CDR3 amino acids: CASSQLFYGYTF. For the CDR3, the DNA is TGTGCCAGTAGTCAGTTGTTCTATGGCTACACCTTC.

The J gene is TRBJ2-7, the V gene TRBV15; 10 bases fit TRBD1. CDR3 size: 15 residues. With 2 bases clipped from V and 6 bases from J, the junction kept 7 bases outside the gene matches. Germline lookup yields CDR1 LNHNV and CDR2 YYDKDF (reference sequence). CDR3 sequence: CATSRRDRGGLEQYF. The DNA of the CDR3 is TGTGCCACCAGCAGAAGGGACAGGGGCGGCCTCGAGCAGTACTTC.

Only a few counts were recorded for this clone. The chain links TRBV4-3 to TRBJ2-7, with a tentative D call TRBD2 (6 bases). CDR1 is LGHNA and CDR2 is YSLEER in the germline V gene. With 1 base removed from V and 0 bases from J, the gap between germline ends came to 10 bases. CDR3 length equals 15 residues. CDR3 region: CASSQGAGSSYEQYF. CDR3 bases: TGCGCCAGCAGCCAAGGAGCCGGGAGCTCCTACGAGCAGTACTTC.

This chain links TRBV6-1 with TRBJ1-2; 10 bases are shared with TRBD1. The V gene end was trimmed by 6 bases and the J gene end by 11 bases; junction bases not matched to a gene: 9. The CDR3 covers 13 residues. Germline values: CDR1 MNHNS, CDR2 SASEGT. The CDR3 region is CASRTGTGVGYTF. CDR3 in DNA: TGTGCCAGCAGAACCGGGACAGGGGTAGGATACACCTTC.

The V gene is TRBV7-9, the J gene TRBJ2-5, with a possible D match to TRBD2 (6 bases). Germline V gene lookup returns CDR1 SEHNR and CDR2 FQNEAQ (reference sequence). With 3 bases removed from V and 5 bases from J, the gap between germline ends came to 16 bases. This CDR3 region has 15 residues. DNA for the CDR3: TGTGCCAGCAGCTTGCCAAAGACTAGACGCGAGACCCAGTACTTC. Translation: CASSLPKTRRETQYF. The full variable domain, rest sourced from reference TRBV7-9 and TRBJ2-5, is DTGVSQNPRHKITKRGQNVTFRCDPISEHNRLYWYRQTLGQGPEFLTYFQNEAQLEKSRLLSDRFSAERPKGSFSTLEIQRTEQGDSAMYLCASSLPKTRRETQYFGPGTRLLVL.

The chain is built from TRBV5-6 and TRBJ1-1, with 8 bases matching TRBD1. V trimming: 0 bases; J trimming: 4 bases; junction bases outside the gene matches: 11. In germline, CDR1 is SGHDT, CDR2 YYEEEE. The CDR3 length is 17 residues. The CDR3 coding sequence is TGTGCCAGCAGCTTGGTGGGATCAGGGGGCTGGGGCACTGAAGCTTTCTTT. It translates to CASSLVGSGGWGTEAFF.

The chain combines TRBV7-9 with TRBJ1-4, with D perhaps TRBD1 (6 bases). Germline CDR1 SEHNR, CDR2 FQNEAQ (reference sequence). The CDR3 spans 14 residues. V lost 1 base and J 10 bases, leaving 13 bases between the germline ends. The CDR3 coding sequence is TGTGCCAGCAGCTTAGAGACAGGCCTTGGAAAACTGTTTTTT. It codes for CASSLETGLGKLFF.

The genes are TRBV7-9 and TRBJ1-1; 9 nucleotides match TRBD1. The CDR3 extends over 17 amino acids. The J segment lost 11 bases and the V segment lost 2 bases, leaving 18 bases of the junction unmatched. Germline CDR1 and CDR2: SEHNR and FQNEAQ (reference sequence). CDR3 nucleotides: TGTGCCAGCAGCTTATGGGGAAAACAGGGGGCCCTACCGGAGGCTTTCTTT. Translated: CASSLWGKQGALPEAFF.

The chain uses TRBV29-1 and TRBJ2-1; possibly TRBD2 for D (6 bases). Germline values: CDR1 SQVTM, CDR2 ANQGSEA. The CDR3 is 13 residues long. Trimming took 6 bases from V and 2 from J, leaving 11 bases between them. The CDR3 DNA sequence: TGCAGCGTCGCCGCTAGCGCCTACAATGAGCAGTTCTTC. It codes for CSVAASAYNEQFF.

The CDR3 reads CASSLGGPYNEQFF. The CDR3 DNA reads as TGTGCCAGCAGCTTAGGGGGGCCGTACAATGAGCAGTTCTTC. V and J are TRBV7-2 and TRBJ2-1; a weak D match, TRBD1 (6 bases). The germline gives CDR1 SGHTA, CDR2 FQGNSA. Trimming cost V 1 base and J 4 bases, with 8 bases left between them. The CDR3 runs 14 residues.

V gene TRBV4-3 combines with J gene TRBJ1-2; the D gene is possibly TRBD1 (6 bases). Trimming removed 0 bases from V and 8 bases from J, with 13 bases in between. Germline V gene sequence: CDR1 LGHNA, CDR2 YSLEER. This CDR3 is 14 amino acids long. CDR3 DNA sequence: TGCGCCAGCAGCCAAGATCAGGGGCCTCGGGGCTACACCTTC. Translating it yields CASSQDQGPRGYTF.

This chain uses TRBV10-3 with TRBJ2-5; a possible D gene is TRBD2 (5 bases). V lost 2 bases and J lost 1, with 17 bases in between. Germline CDR1 ENHRY, CDR2 SYGVKD. This CDR3 comprises 17 residues. CDR3 amino acids: CAISEPEEAGTQETQYF. In DNA form, the CDR3 reads TGTGCCATCAGTGAGCCCGAGGAGGCGGGCACCCAAGAGACCCAGTACTTC.

The chain combines TRBV4-3 with TRBJ2-7, with 9 bases that match TRBD2. Germline CDR1 and CDR2: LGHNA and YSLEER. V shed 5 bases, J shed 2 bases, and the junction held 7 bases outside the gene matches. This CDR3 is built from 15 residues. CDR3: CASSYLAGKAYEQYF. Here the CDR3 DNA reads TGCGCCAGCAGCTACCTAGCGGGGAAGGCCTACGAGCAGTACTTC.

This clone turned up a few times. The rearrangement links TRBV19 to TRBJ2-3; 9 positions agree with TRBD1. CDR3 size: 15 residues. The trim removed 3 bases at V and 4 bases at J, leaving 5 bases unmatched. The germline CDR1 and CDR2 sequences are LNHDA and SQIVND (reference sequence). Written as DNA, the CDR3 is TGTGCCAGTAGTATGACATACAGGGGGCCAGATACGCAGTATTTT. Protein: CASSMTYRGPDTQYF.

The chain uses TRBV4-3 and TRBJ2-1, with TRBD1 matching 8 bases. The CDR3 covers 15 residues. V shed 5 bases and J 4 bases; nucleotides not matched to a gene: 7. CDR1 LGHNA and CDR2 YSLEER come from the germline V gene. The CDR3 loop is CASSGRGTGYNEQFF. CDR3 in DNA: TGCGCCAGCAGCGGCCGGGGGACAGGATACAATGAGCAGTTCTTC.

The DNA for the CDR3 is TGTGCCAGCGGACAGGCCTACGAGCAGTACTTC. This translates into CASGQAYEQYF. This chain connects TRBV19 to TRBJ2-7; 7 bases are a match to TRBD1. This CDR3 is 11 amino acids long. The junction had 1 base not matched to a gene; V was cut back by 9 bases and J by 2 bases. Germline V gene sequence: CDR1 LNHDA, CDR2 SQIVND (reference sequence).

This chain joins TRBV25-1 and TRBJ1-1; D call uncertain. Germline assignment: CDR1 MGHDK and CDR2 SYGVNS. The length of the CDR3 is 15 residues. V lost 0 bases and J lost 1, with 9 bases in between. The CDR3 is CASSEYRGPNTEAFF. In DNA form, the CDR3 reads TGTGCCAGCAGTGAATATCGCGGGCCGAACACTGAAGCTTTCTTT.

Only a few counts were recorded for this clone. This sequence joins TRBV29-1 and TRBJ2-5; TRBD2 might be the D (5 bases). This CDR3 is 11 amino acids long. Germline loops: CDR1 SQVTM, CDR2 ANQGSEA. Trimming took 3 bases from V and 7 from J, leaving 9 bases between them. The DNA of the CDR3 is TGCAGCGTTGAGATCGCGGGGACCCAGTACTTC. This gives the protein CSVEIAGTQYF.

This clone was detected only once. The chain uses TRBV7-9 and TRBJ1-3; 10 bases map to TRBD1. The CDR3 length is 15 residues. Germline V gene data show CDR1 as SEHNR and CDR2 as FQNEAQ (reference sequence). The ends lost 6 bases at V and 4 bases at J; junction bases unmatched: 6. The CDR3 nucleotides read TGTGCCAGCAGGTGGGGACAGGGGTCGGGAAACACCATATATTTT. Translation gives CASRWGQGSGNTIYF.

V usage is TRBV6-5 and J usage is TRBJ2-5, with 8 positions matching TRBD1. The V gene end was trimmed by 4 bases and the J gene end by 5 bases; junction bases not matched to a gene: 6. The CDR3 covers 14 residues. CDR1 is MNHEY and CDR2 is SVGAGI in the germline V gene. The CDR3 sequence: CASSLTGVRETQYF. CDR3 in DNA: TGTGCCAGCAGTTTGACAGGGGTGAGGGAGACCCAGTACTTC.

J is TRBJ2-1 and V is TRBV27; 8 bases are shared with TRBD1. Germline V lookup: CDR1 MNHEY, CDR2 SMNVEV (reference sequence). The CDR3 sequence is 14 residues long. The V segment lost 7 bases and the J segment 0 bases; nucleotides outside the gene matches: 2. The DNA of the CDR3 is TGTGCCAGCATTCAGGGGGCCTCCTACAATGAGCAGTTCTTC. It translates to CASIQGASYNEQFF.

The J gene is TRBJ2-1, the V gene TRBV4-2; the match to TRBD2 covers 10 bases. After removal of 1 base from V and 10 bases from J, the junction contained 10 bases not matched to a gene. Germline-derived CDR1 and CDR2 are LGHNA and YNFKEQ. The CDR3 is 16 residues long. The CDR3 DNA reads TGTGCCAGCAGCCAAGGGGGCCTAGCGGGAGATCAGGAGCAGTTCTTC. It yields the protein CASSQGGLAGDQEQFF.